This TCR beta chain was obtained from a study of CD8+CD57+ T cells in acquired aplastic anemia. Study outcomes and limitations: No significant difference in CD8+ Simpson's diversity was found between patients and controls.

The template used for profiling TCR beta VDJ and CDR3 was genomic DNA. One entry per CDR3 protein results from TCRdb running MiXCR on the reads. The sample carries fewer than 100,000 distinct CDR3 sequences, around 42% recorded once. To note about this clonotype: Its target is not known.

The CDR3 runs to 15 residues. Trimming removed 8 bases from V and 6 bases from J; junction bases left unmatched: 10. CDR1 is MGHDK and CDR2 is SYGVNS in the germline V gene. The receptor was derived from a human donor in good health, serving as a control. This chain uses TRBV25-1 with TRBJ1-1; 12 bases align to TRBD1. The sample taken for sequencing was sorted CD4+, CD8+, or CD8+CD57+ T cells (not recorded which) from PBMCs. In nucleotides, the CDR3 is TGTGCCAGCGGTCTCCGGGGACAGGGGGCTTCTGAAGCTTTCTTT. It is translated as CASGLRGQGASEAFF. Using reference TRBV25-1 and TRBJ1-1 for the parts outside the CDR3, the full variable domain is EADIYQTPRYLVIGTGKKITLECSQTMGHDKMYWYQQDPGMELHLIHYSYGVNSTEKGDLSSESTVSRIRTEHFPLTLESARPSHTSQYLCASGLRGQGASEAFFGQGTRLTVV.